This entry describes one TCR beta chain. As yet, its antigen is unknown. At one boundary the junction diverges from the germline segment, which might be a read error. The germline V gene encodes CDR1 ENHRY and CDR2 SYGVKD. The CDR3 contains 15 residues. The time point here: baseline, week 1 (first vaccination visit). Described treatment: pre-vaccination baseline after standard-of-care therapy. New WHO grade 3 or 4 astrocytomas that were IDH1-mutant and ATRX-lost had been found in donors. The source of the sample is a study of a mutant IDH1 vaccine in newly diagnosed glioma. Overall study context: Mean patient age was approximately 40 years; approximately 62% were male and approximately 40% female.

Assay: immunoSEQ multiplex PCR; the TCRdb copy retains only in-frame clones and omits some. Of 95,000 to 100,000 clones in the sample, around 90% were seen once. The study, taken as a whole, reports: Immune responses induced by vaccination arose in under 95% of the patients. Changes to the top peripheral T cell clonotypes appeared unrelated to pseudoprogression.

The sequences come from PBMCs, collected from a glioma patient treated with radiotherapy, temozolomide or both. The receptor comes from a woman in her fifties or sixties with glioma. The rearrangement links TRBV10-3 to TRBJ2-1, with 8 positions matching TRBD2. The CDR3 spells CASSTARLANNEQFF. DNA for the CDR3: TGTGCCAGCAGTACTGCGCGACTAGCGAACAATGAGCAGTTCTTC.